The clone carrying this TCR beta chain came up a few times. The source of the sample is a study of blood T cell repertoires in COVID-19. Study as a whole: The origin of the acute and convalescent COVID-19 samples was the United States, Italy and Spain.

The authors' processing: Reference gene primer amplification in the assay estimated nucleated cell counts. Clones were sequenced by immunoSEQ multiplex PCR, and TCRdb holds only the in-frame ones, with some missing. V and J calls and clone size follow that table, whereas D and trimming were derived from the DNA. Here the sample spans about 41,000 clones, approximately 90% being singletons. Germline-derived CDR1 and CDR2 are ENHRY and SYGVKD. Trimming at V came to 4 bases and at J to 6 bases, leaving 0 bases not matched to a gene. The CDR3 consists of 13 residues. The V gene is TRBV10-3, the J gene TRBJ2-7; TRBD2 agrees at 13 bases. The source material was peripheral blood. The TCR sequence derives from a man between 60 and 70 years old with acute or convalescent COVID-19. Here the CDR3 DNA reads TGTGCCATCAGTGGACTAGCGGGGGGCGAGCAGTACTTC. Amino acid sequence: CAISGLAGGEQYF.